Listed here are 27 T cell receptor beta chains from one sample, sequenced in a study of Ad26.COV2.S vaccination and SARS-CoV-2 variants (dated by TCRdb to the early 2020s). The label giving this sample's treatment or condition can be read as: 15 to 20 received Ad26.COV2.S at low or high dose, single or two shots; 5 received placebo; per-sample allocation not given. Repertoires of vaccine and placebo recipients were sequenced from samples collected on day 63 after the first injection. Libraries were built with the immunoSEQ multiplex PCR assay. TCRdb carries this immuneACCESS record with in-frame sequences only. Its versions omit some clonotypes, under half of them owing to an unresolved V gene in the studies checked, with the rest unexplained. Counted in this sample were fewer than 400,000 clones; roughly nine tenths of them appeared once. Around 3.4% of the sample belongs to the ten largest clones.

Source: peripheral blood, taken in a trial of Ad26.COV2.S vaccine versus placebo. The source of these receptors is a person between 18 and 60 years old who received the Ad26.COV2.S COVID-19 vaccine or a placebo.

CDR3 sequence: CASSSGTNSYEQYF. CDR3 coding DNA: TGTGCCAGCAGTTCCGGGACTAACTCCTACGAGCAGTACTTC. The chain is built from TRBV5-4 and TRBJ2-7; TRBD2 aligns across 7 bases. Germline CDR1 is SGHNT and CDR2 is YYREEE (reference sequence). V gave up 5 bases and J gave up 0 bases; unmatched junction bases: 5. This CDR3 comprises 14 residues.

This rearrangement joins TRBV7-9 to TRBJ1-1; D is unclear. The length of the CDR3 is 14 residues. Germline loops: CDR1 SEHNR, CDR2 FQNEAQ (reference sequence). Trimming removed 1 base at V and 6 bases at J, with 12 bases between. The CDR3 region has the DNA TGTGCCAGCAGCTTAGAACTGACACCGCCTGAAGCTTTCTTT. This gives the protein CASSLELTPPEAFF. The variable domain in full, completed from reference TRBV7-9 and TRBJ1-1, reads DTGVSQNPRHKITKRGQNVTFRCDPISEHNRLYWYRQTLGQGPEFLTYFQNEAQLEKSRLLSDRFSAERPKGSFSTLEIQRTEQGDSAMYLCASSLELTPPEAFFGQGTRLTVV.

The J gene is TRBJ1-6, the V gene TRBV27, with 8 bases that match TRBD1. CDR1 is MNHEY and CDR2 is SMNVEV in the germline V gene (reference sequence). The ends lost 9 bases at V and 5 bases at J; junction bases unmatched: 6. CDR3 length: 14 residues. The CDR3 DNA is TGTGCCAGTGCGGGGGGACAGGATAATTCACCCCTCCACTTT. It translates to CASAGGQDNSPLHF.

In its sample, this clone was seen a few times. V and J are TRBV27 and TRBJ1-4; 7 bases match TRBD1. The CDR3 has 15 amino acids. V was pared by 4 bases and J by 3 bases, with 5 bases of the junction left unmatched. Germline lookup yields CDR1 MNHEY and CDR2 SMNVEV (reference sequence). This chain's CDR3 is CASSSQGDANEKLFF. Written as DNA, the CDR3 is TGTGCCAGCAGTTCCCAGGGGGATGCTAATGAAAAACTGTTTTTT.

The rearrangement joins TRBV5-1 to TRBJ2-7; 11 positions match TRBD2. This CDR3 contains 17 residues. Unmatched junction bases numbered 10, after V lost 0 bases and J lost 5 bases. The V gene's germline CDR1 is SGHRS and CDR2 YFSETQ. CDR3 in DNA: TGCGCCAGCAGCTTGGGGCCATTGTGGACTAGCGGGCACGAGCAGTACTTC. Translating it yields CASSLGPLWTSGHEQYF.

The gene calls are TRBV7-6 and TRBJ1-4, with D possibly matching TRBD1 (5 bases). This CDR3 is 16 amino acids long. The germline CDR1 and CDR2 sequences are SGHVS and FNYEAQ. V was pared by 1 base and J by 2 bases, with 11 bases between. The CDR3 DNA reads TGTGCCAGCAGCTTAGGGAAGGGGCGGACTAATGAAAAACTGTTTTTT. This sequence encodes CASSLGKGRTNEKLFF.

The V call is TRBV5-1, the J call TRBJ2-3, with D hard to call. The CDR3 runs to 14 residues. V lost 4 bases, J lost 5 bases, and 14 bases lay in between. The germline gives CDR1 SGHRS, CDR2 YFSETQ. The CDR3 protein is CASSNAGLLDTQYF. CDR3 DNA: TGCGCCAGCAGCAACGCTGGGTTGCTAGATACGCAGTATTTT. Together with reference TRBV5-1 and TRBJ2-3, the CDR3 gives the full variable domain: KAGVTQTPRYLIKTRGQQVTLSCSPISGHRSVSWYQQTPGQGLQFLFEYFSETQRNKGNFPGRFSGRQFSNSRSEMNVSTLELGDSALYLCASSNAGLLDTQYFGPGTRLTVL.

The chain combines TRBV18 with TRBJ1-5; D is undetermined. CDR3 length: 18 amino acids. CDR1 and CDR2 from the germline V gene are KGHSH and LQKENI. Deletions cut 0 bases from V and 0 bases from J, with 15 bases between. CDR3 DNA: TGTGCCAGCTCACCACCGTTCGGGGTAGGAAATAGCAATCAGCCCCAGCATTTT. Its translation is CASSPPFGVGNSNQPQHF. Full variable domain (outside the CDR3, taken from reference TRBV18 and TRBJ1-5): NAGVMQNPRHLVRRRGQEARLRCSPMKGHSHVYWYRQLPEEGLKFMVYLQKENIIDESGMPKERFSAEFPKEGPSILRIQQVVRGDSAAYFCASSPPFGVGNSNQPQHFGDGTRLSIL.

The chain combines TRBV5-1 with TRBJ2-1, with 8 bases matching TRBD2. The CDR3 is 20 amino acids. Germline lookup yields CDR1 SGHRS and CDR2 YFSETQ. Losses at the gene ends were 3 bases for V and 0 bases for J; bases not matched to a gene: 17. CDR3 residues: CASSSSVGRGEKSSYNEQFF. CDR3 nucleotides: TGCGCCAGCAGCTCCTCTGTGGGGCGGGGGGAGAAAAGCTCCTACAATGAGCAGTTCTTC.

CDR3 residues: CASSYSTVDNTEAFF. CDR3 DNA sequence: TGTGCCAGCAGTTATTCGACAGTGGATAACACTGAAGCTTTCTTT. The chain has TRBV9 and TRBJ1-1; a weak D match, TRBD1 (5 bases). Germline loops: CDR1 SGDLS, CDR2 YYNGEE. Trimming removed 5 bases from V and 2 bases from J, with 16 bases in between. This CDR3 spans 15 amino acids.

The chain links TRBV5-1 to TRBJ2-2, with D perhaps matching TRBD2 (5 bases). The CDR3 length is 14 residues. Germline assignment: CDR1 SGHRS and CDR2 YFSETQ. Trimming stripped 4 bases from V and 0 bases from J, with 7 bases between. CDR3 sequence reads: CASSDGTNTGELFF. In DNA form, the CDR3 reads TGCGCCAGCAGCGACGGGACGAACACCGGGGAGCTGTTTTTT.

This clone was seen just once. The CDR3 bases are TGTGCCAGCAGCGCCAGCACCGGGACGGTGAATTCACCCCTCCACTTT. The encoded protein is CASSASTGTVNSPLHF. The rearrangement links TRBV7-9 to TRBJ1-6; D may be TRBD1 (5 bases). Trimming shortened V by 5 bases and J by 7 bases, and 18 bases separated the two germline ends. Germline CDR1 and CDR2: SEHNR and FQNEAQ (reference sequence). The CDR3 consists of 16 residues.

This clone appeared once. CDR3 protein: CASSQDLGAFGYTF. CDR3 bases: TGTGCCAGCAGCCAAGATCTAGGGGCGTTTGGCTACACCTTC. This rearrangement joins TRBV3-1 (or the pseudogene TRBV3-2) to TRBJ1-2; TRBD1 might be the D (5 bases). Germline CDR1 reads LGHDT; CDR2 reads YNNKEL (reference sequence). The germline V and J ends were trimmed by 0 bases and 7 bases, with 12 bases remaining between them. This CDR3 is built from 14 residues.

V is TRBV4-2 and J is TRBJ1-3; D gene ambiguous. The CDR3 extends over 17 amino acids. V was pared by 2 bases and J by 0 bases, with 14 bases between. Germline V gives CDR1 LGHNA, CDR2 YNFKEQ. CDR3 region: CASSQTAGSISGNTIYF. The DNA for the CDR3 is TGTGCCAGCAGCCAAACGGCGGGCAGTATCTCTGGAAACACCATATATTTT.

The CDR3: CASSRTGTGNTIYF. The CDR3 DNA follows: TGTGCCAGTTCCAGGACAGGGACGGGAAACACCATATATTTT. The chain links TRBV19 to TRBJ1-3, with 8 bases matching TRBD1. CDR1 LNHDA and CDR2 SQIVND come from the germline V gene (reference sequence). The CDR3 consists of 14 residues. V gave up 8 bases and J gave up 4 bases; unmatched junction bases: 7.

CDR3 sequence: CASKPSAGGPYEQYF. The CDR3 DNA reads as TGCGCCAGCAAGCCATCAGCGGGGGGCCCATACGAGCAGTACTTC. The V call is TRBV10-2, the J call TRBJ2-7, with TRBD2 matching 9 bases. The trim removed 7 bases at V and 4 bases at J, leaving 11 bases unmatched. The CDR3 is made up of 15 amino acids. Germline V CDR1 and CDR2: WSHSY, SAAADI.

The chain combines TRBV6-5 with TRBJ2-7; the D is unclear. Germline V lookup: CDR1 MNHEY, CDR2 SVGAGI. The V end lost 5 bases, the J end lost 3 bases, and 14 bases lay between the germline ends. This CDR3 has 14 amino acids. CDR3 DNA: TGTGCCAGCAGTCCCGCCGGCCAGAACTACGAGCAGTACTTC. Its protein is CASSPAGQNYEQYF.

This chain uses TRBV5-6 with TRBJ1-1; D possibly corresponds to TRBD1 (5 bases). This CDR3 is built from 16 residues. V was pared by 4 bases and J by 4 bases, with 20 bases between. Germline values: CDR1 SGHDT, CDR2 YYEEEE. The CDR3 coding sequence is TGTGCCAGCAGCCCCCTAGGGGCTCTGAATCCCACTGAAGCTTTCTTT. Translating it yields CASSPLGALNPTEAFF.

As to this clone: At one boundary the junction diverges from the germline segment, which might be a read error. Other DNA sequences in the same sample also yield this CDR3. This rearrangement joins TRBV6-5 to TRBJ2-2; D gene unclear. The germline V gene has CDR1 MNHEY and CDR2 SVGAGI. The CDR3 length is 12 residues. The CDR3 DNA follows: TGTGCCAGCAGCTACTCTACCGGGGAGCTGTTTTTT. It encodes CASSYSTGELFF.

The chain employs TRBV9 and TRBJ2-3; TRBD1 aligns across 9 bases. CDR1 is SGDLS, CDR2 YYNGEE, per germline. The CDR3 is made up of 16 amino acids. V was clipped by 0 bases and J by 0 bases; unmatched bases: 2. The CDR3 loop reads CASSVGTGASTDTQYF. The CDR3 DNA follows: TGTGCCAGCAGCGTAGGGACAGGGGCTAGCACAGATACGCAGTATTTT.

The V gene is TRBV5-1, the J gene TRBJ2-1; D is possibly TRBD2 (5 bases). Between the trimmed V and J ends, which lost 0 bases and 8 bases, there was a span of 6 bases. The CDR3 runs 12 residues. CDR1 SGHRS and CDR2 YFSETQ come from the germline V gene. CDR3: CASSLGSDEQFF. CDR3 bases: TGCGCCAGCAGCTTGGGTAGCGATGAGCAGTTCTTC.

The chain couples TRBV7-2 to TRBJ2-5, with TRBD2 matching over 7 bases. Germline assignment: CDR1 SGHTA and CDR2 FQGNSA. This CDR3 is 12 amino acids long. With 4 bases clipped from V and 9 bases from J, the junction kept 5 bases outside the gene matches. CDR3 sequence reads: CASSSHRGAQYF. DNA for the CDR3: TGTGCCAGCAGCTCCCACCGGGGGGCCCAGTACTTC.

This clone has more than one count but fewer than ten. V is TRBV2 and J is TRBJ1-2, with a tentative D call TRBD1 (5 bases). The V and J ends lost 5 bases and 7 bases respectively, with 11 bases between them. There are 12 residues in the CDR3. The germline CDR1 and CDR2 sequences are SNHLY and FYNNEI. CDR3 DNA: TGTGCCAGCAGTCTGGACCAGGGTGGCTACACCTTC. Its translation: CASSLDQGGYTF.

This clone has more than one count but fewer than ten. Other DNA sequences within the sample encode an identical CDR3. This sequence joins TRBV30 and TRBJ1-5; D is ambiguous. V lost 0 bases to trimming and J lost 0 bases, with 9 bases between them. The CDR3 covers 15 residues. CDR1 and CDR2 (germline): GTSNPN, SVGIG (reference sequence). The CDR3 DNA reads as TGTGCCTGGAGTGTACGCGGAGTTAGCAATCAGCCCCAGCATTTT. Translating gives CAWSVRGVSNQPQHF.

The V and J genes are TRBV5-1 and TRBJ2-1; 7 positions agree with TRBD2. The V segment lost 5 bases and the J segment 7 bases; nucleotides outside the gene matches: 6. Germline lookup yields CDR1 SGHRS and CDR2 YFSETQ. The CDR3 consists of 13 residues. CDR3 in amino acids: CASRPLGGNEQFF. Here the CDR3 DNA reads TGCGCCAGCAGACCCCTCGGGGGGAATGAGCAGTTCTTC.

This chain uses TRBV30 with TRBJ1-3; D is unresolved. The V gene's germline CDR1 is GTSNPN and CDR2 SVGIG (reference sequence). The V end lost 3 bases, the J end lost 0 bases, and 9 bases lay between the germline ends. The CDR3 has 14 residues. The CDR3 DNA sequence: TGTGCCTGGAGGTCCGGGAGCTCTGGAAACACCATATATTTT. Protein: CAWRSGSSGNTIYF.

This clone was observed a handful of times. The chain employs TRBV3-1 (or the pseudogene TRBV3-2) and TRBJ1-2, with D perhaps TRBD1 (5 bases). Germline lookup yields CDR1 LGHDT and CDR2 YNNKEL (reference sequence). The CDR3 length is 12 residues. Trimming stripped 1 base from V and 8 bases from J, with 8 bases between. The CDR3 DNA is TGTGCCAGCAGCCAAGGGGGACCGGGCTACACCTTC. Translated, it gives CASSQGGPGYTF.